In its sample, the clone carrying this T cell receptor (beta chain) was seen once. Here immunoSEQ multiplex PCR was the method, and the copy in TCRdb shows in-frame clones only, minus some. There are some 200,000 clones in the sample; 89% occur only once, and 6.5% to 9.5% lies in the top ten. This record belongs to a study of blood T cell repertoires in COVID-19. Across the study: In each case, the material was cDNA or gDNA derived from T cells, B-cell-depleted T cells, or PBMCs.

Germline V gene lookup returns CDR1 KGHSH and CDR2 LQKENI. This CDR3 contains 14 residues. Trimming took 6 bases from V and 1 from J; bases not matched to a gene: 3. The chain joins TRBV18 to TRBJ1-1; 9 bases are a match to TRBD1. The sample comprised PBMCs or T cells enriched from blood (not recorded which). The sequence derives from a woman aged 18-30 years who had recovered from COVID-19. This chain's CDR3 is CASSRQGGNTEAFF. DNA of the CDR3: TGTGCCAGCTCGAGACAGGGGGGGAACACTGAAGCTTTCTTT.